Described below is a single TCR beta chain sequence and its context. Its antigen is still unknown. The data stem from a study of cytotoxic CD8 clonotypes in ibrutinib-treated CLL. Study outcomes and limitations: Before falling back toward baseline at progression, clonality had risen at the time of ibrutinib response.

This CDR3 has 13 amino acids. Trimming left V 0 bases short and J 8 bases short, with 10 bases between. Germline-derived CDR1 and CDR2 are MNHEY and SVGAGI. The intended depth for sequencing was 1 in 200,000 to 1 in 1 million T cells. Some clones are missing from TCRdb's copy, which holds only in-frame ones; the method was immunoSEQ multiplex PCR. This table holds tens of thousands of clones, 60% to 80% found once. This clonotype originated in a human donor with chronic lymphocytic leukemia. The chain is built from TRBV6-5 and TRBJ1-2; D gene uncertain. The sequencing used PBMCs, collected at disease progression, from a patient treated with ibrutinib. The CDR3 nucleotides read TGTGCCAGCAGTTACTCGGCAAATGGGGGCTACACCTTC. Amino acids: CASSYSANGGYTF.